This TCR beta chain was recovered during a study of sequential checkpoint blockade in melanoma. Study-level points and caveats: T-cell fraction and clonality followed PD-L1 and CD8+ counts, not mutational load. Response in arm A was associated with pretreatment TIL clonality.

Treatment in this sample: randomized to nivolumab then ipilimumab (arm A) or the reverse (arm B). DNA-damaging chemotherapy had not been given to any patient beforehand. Assay: immunoSEQ multiplex PCR; the TCRdb copy retains only in-frame clones and omits some. The sample contains roughly 5,300 clones, over 25% of which appear only once. About this clone: Antigen specificity is unknown.

This TCR derives from a human donor with melanoma. The source was tumor tissue (inferred from file names), collected from a patient given nivolumab and ipilimumab in sequence.

The CDR3 protein is CASSTGPYTEAFF. The CDR3 DNA reads as TGTGCCAGCAGTACGGGACCGTACACTGAAGCTTTCTTT. This chain uses TRBV6-8 with TRBJ1-1, with D possibly matching TRBD1 (5 bases). Germline CDR1 is MNHGY and CDR2 is SAAAGT. The CDR3 spans 13 residues. V dropped 5 bases and J dropped 3 bases, with 10 bases sitting between them.